A selection of T cell receptor beta chains follows, all from one sample in a study of regulatory T cells in long-lasting Graves disease. MiXCR was run by TCRdb on the multiplex PCR reads, yielding one entry per CDR3 protein. The sample shows some 600,000 distinct CDR3 sequences, about 16% of them seen only once. These same data were also listed under a study on T cells in Graves' hyperthyroidism and ophthalmopathy.

The starting material was peripheral blood mononuclear cells (PBMCs), obtained at new diagnosis, from a patient treated with antithyroid drugs. These receptors were taken from a man between 18 and 29 years old with Graves disease. The CDR3 runs from the conserved cysteine through the conserved F or W.

j_call cdr3_length v_call cdr3_aa
TRBJ1-5 16 TRBV6-1 CASSEAVGAANQPQHF
TRBJ2-7 16 TRBV27 CASSLTSTGFDYEQYF
TRBJ2-3 16 TRBV9 CASSVGTGGLTDTQYF
TRBJ2-1 13 TRBV28 CASRIAGVSFPFF
TRBJ2-1 16 TRBV5-1 CASSGPGQSSYNEQFF
TRBJ1-4 15 TRBV11-2 CASSEIGTGDEKLFF
TRBJ1-1 12 TRBV6-1 CASSGRAPEAFF
TRBJ2-7 15 TRBV3-1 CASSQPGQLRYEQYF
TRBJ2-6 16 TRBV12-3/TRBV12-4 CASRRSPGAGASVLTF
TRBJ1-5 14 TRBV9 CASSATGGVQPQHF
TRBJ2-7 14 TRBV4-1 CASSREGATYEQYF
TRBJ2-5 12 TRBV20-1 CSSGQGQGTQYF
TRBJ2-5 13 TRBV29-1 CSVYGTVQETQYF
TRBJ2-2 14 TRBV19 CASSIQGWTGELFF
TRBJ2-6 15 TRBV12-3/TRBV12-4 CASGAQGHGANVLTF
TRBJ2-7 14 TRBV30 CAWSVGGTYVGQYF
TRBJ1-1 12 TRBV20-1 CSARDYDTEAFF
TRBJ1-2 15 TRBV19 CATKDSAMAPYGYTF
TRBJ1-6 16 TRBV20-1 CSARVRADSYNSPLHF
TRBJ1-1 14 TRBV20-1 CSARGGVAETEAFF
TRBJ2-1 11 TRBV28 CASTRTNEQFF
TRBJ2-7 15 TRBV20-1 CSVRGTGGANYEQYF
TRBJ2-7 14 TRBV12-3/TRBV12-4 CASSLFSVSYEQYF